Described below is a single T cell receptor beta chain sequence and its context. The antigen is not known. The V gene's germline CDR1 is GTSNPN and CDR2 SVGIG (reference sequence). Between the trimmed V and J ends, which lost 3 bases and 5 bases, there was a span of 11 bases. This CDR3 contains 12 residues. This specimen comes from a study of T cells in tuberculosis. Study results and caveats: Smaller distances to GMM-specific TCRs suggested their expansion in active tuberculosis.

Profiling relied on immunoSEQ multiplex PCR, and the TCRdb table lists in-frame clones only, not all of them. The repertoire holds roughly 34,000 clones, less than 97% seen once, with 2% to 3% in the top ten. Latent tuberculosis screening used tuberculin skin test and IGRA at entry. The J gene is TRBJ2-7, the V gene TRBV30; a possible D gene is TRBD1 (6 bases). The sample was PBMCs. The TCR originated in a donor aged 10-35 years with latent tuberculosis or without tuberculosis infection. The CDR3 bases are TGTGCCTGGAGCAGCAGGGGCCACGAGCAGTACTTC. This translates into CAWSSRGHEQYF.